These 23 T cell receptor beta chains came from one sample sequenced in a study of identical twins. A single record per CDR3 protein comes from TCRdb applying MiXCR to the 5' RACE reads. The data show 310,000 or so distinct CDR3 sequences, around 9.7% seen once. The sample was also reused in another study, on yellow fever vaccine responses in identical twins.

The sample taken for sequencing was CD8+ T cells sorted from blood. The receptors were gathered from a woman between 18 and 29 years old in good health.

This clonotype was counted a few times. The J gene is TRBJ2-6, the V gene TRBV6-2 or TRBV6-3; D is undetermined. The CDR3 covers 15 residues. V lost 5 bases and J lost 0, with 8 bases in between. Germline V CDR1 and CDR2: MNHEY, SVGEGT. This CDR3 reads CASSTDVSGANVLTF. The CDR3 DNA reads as TGTGCCAGCAGTACCGACGTCTCTGGGGCCAACGTCCTGACTTTC.

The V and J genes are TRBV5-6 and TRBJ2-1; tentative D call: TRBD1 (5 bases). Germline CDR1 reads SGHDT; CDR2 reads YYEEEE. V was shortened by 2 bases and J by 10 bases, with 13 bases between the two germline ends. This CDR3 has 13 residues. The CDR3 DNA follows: TGTGCCAGCAGCTTCGCAGGGTCAAGCGAGCAGTTCTTC. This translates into CASSFAGSSEQFF.

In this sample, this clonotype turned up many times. CDR3 in amino acids: CASSQEGGIPYEQYF. The CDR3, as DNA: TGCGCCAGCAGCCAAGAGGGGGGGATCCCCTACGAGCAGTACTTC. J is TRBJ2-7 and V is TRBV4-3; TRBD2 agrees at 7 bases. The CDR3 has 15 amino acids. Germline V gives CDR1 LGHNA, CDR2 YSLEER. V dropped 0 bases and J dropped 2; count of bases not matched to a gene: 4.

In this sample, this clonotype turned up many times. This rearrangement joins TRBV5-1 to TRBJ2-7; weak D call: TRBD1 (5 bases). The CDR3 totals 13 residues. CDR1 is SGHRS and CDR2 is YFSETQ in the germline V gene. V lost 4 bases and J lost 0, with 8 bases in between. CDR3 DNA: TGCGCCAGCAGCGTTAGGGGCTCCTACGAGCAGTACTTC. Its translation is CASSVRGSYEQYF.

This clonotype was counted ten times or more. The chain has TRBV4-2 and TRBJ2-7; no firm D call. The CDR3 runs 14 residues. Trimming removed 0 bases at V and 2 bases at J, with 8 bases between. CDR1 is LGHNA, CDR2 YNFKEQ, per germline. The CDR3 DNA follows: TGTGCCAGCAGCCAAGACCCAGAGGCCTACGAGCAGTACTTC. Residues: CASSQDPEAYEQYF.

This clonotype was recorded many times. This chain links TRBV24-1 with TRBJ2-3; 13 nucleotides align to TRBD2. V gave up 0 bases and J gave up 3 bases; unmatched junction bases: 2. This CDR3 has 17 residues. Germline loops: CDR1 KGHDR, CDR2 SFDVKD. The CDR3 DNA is TGTGCCACCAGTGATTTGGGACTAGCGGGAGTTACAGATACGCAGTATTTT. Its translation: CATSDLGLAGVTDTQYF.

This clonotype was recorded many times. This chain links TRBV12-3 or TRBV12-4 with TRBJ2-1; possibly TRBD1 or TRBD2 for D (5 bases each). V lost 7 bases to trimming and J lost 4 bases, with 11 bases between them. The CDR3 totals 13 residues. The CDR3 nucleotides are TGTGCCAGCACCTTGGGGGATTACAATGAGCAGTTCTTC. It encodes CASTLGDYNEQFF.

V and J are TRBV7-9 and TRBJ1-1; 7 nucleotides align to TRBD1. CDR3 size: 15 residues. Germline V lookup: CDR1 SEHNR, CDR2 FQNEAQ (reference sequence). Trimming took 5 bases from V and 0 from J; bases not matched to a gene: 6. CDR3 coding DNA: TGTGCCAGCAGCGTACGACAGGGAATGAACACTGAAGCTTTCTTT. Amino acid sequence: CASSVRQGMNTEAFF.

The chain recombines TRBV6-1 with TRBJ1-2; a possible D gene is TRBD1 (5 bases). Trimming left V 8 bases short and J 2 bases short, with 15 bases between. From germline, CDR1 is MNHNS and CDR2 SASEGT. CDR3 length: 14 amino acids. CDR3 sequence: CASWRGVTNYGYTF. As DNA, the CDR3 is TGTGCCAGCTGGAGAGGGGTAACGAACTATGGCTACACCTTC.

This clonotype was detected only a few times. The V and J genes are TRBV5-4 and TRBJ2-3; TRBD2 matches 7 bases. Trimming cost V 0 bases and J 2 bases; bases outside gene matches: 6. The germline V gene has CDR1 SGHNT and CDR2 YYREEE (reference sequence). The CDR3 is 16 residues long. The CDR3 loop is CASSLGRAGNTDTQYF. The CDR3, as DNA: TGTGCCAGCAGCTTGGGTCGAGCGGGAAACACAGATACGCAGTATTTT. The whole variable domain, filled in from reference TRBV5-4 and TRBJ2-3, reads ETGVTQSPTHLIKTRGQQVTLRCSSQSGHNTVSWYQQALGQGPQFIFQYYREEENGRGNFPPRFSGLQFPNYSSELNVNALELDDSALYLCASSLGRAGNTDTQYFGPGTRLTVL.

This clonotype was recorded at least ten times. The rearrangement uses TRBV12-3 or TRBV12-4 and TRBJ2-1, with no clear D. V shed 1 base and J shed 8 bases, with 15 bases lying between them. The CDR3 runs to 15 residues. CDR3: CASSLGGDRSDEQFF. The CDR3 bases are TGTGCCAGCAGTTTAGGCGGAGACCGGTCCGATGAGCAGTTCTTC.

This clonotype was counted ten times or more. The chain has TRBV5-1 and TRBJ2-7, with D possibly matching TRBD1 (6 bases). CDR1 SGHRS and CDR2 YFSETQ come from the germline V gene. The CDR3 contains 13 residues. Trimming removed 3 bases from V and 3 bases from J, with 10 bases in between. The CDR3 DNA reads TGCGCCAGCAGCTGGACAGATAACTACGAGCAGTACTTC. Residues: CASSWTDNYEQYF.

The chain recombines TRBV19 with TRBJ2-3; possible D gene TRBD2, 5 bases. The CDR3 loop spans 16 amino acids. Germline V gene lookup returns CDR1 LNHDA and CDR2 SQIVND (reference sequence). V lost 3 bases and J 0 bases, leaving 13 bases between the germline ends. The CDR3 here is CASSMDSVTSTDTQYF. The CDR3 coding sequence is TGTGCCAGTAGTATGGATAGCGTGACTAGCACAGATACGCAGTATTTT. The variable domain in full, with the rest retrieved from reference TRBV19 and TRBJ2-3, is DGGITQSPKYLFRKEGQNVTLSCEQNLNHDAMYWYRQDPGQGLRLIYYSQIVNDFQKGDIAEGYSVSREKKESFPLTVTSAQKNPTAFYLCASSMDSVTSTDTQYFGPGTRLTVL.

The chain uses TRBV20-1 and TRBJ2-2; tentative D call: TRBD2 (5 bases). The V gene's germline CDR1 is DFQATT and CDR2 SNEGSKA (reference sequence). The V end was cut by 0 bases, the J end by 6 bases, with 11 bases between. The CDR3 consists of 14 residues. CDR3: CSARDMAGSGELFF. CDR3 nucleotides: TGCAGTGCTAGAGATATGGCGGGCTCCGGGGAGCTGTTTTTT.

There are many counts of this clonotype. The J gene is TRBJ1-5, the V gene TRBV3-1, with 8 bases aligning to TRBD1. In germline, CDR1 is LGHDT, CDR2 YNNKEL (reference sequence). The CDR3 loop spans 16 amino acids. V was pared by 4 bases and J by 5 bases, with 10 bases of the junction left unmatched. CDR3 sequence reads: CASSPGTTGQDQPQHF. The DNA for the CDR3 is TGTGCCAGCAGCCCTGGAACCACGGGACAGGATCAGCCCCAGCATTTT.

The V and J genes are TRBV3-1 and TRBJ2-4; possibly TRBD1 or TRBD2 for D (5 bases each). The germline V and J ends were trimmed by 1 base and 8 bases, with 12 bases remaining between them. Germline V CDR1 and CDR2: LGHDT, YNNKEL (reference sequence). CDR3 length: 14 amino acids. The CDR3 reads CASSQVGDSDIQYF. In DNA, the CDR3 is TGTGCCAGCAGCCAAGTGGGGGATTCGGACATTCAGTACTTC.

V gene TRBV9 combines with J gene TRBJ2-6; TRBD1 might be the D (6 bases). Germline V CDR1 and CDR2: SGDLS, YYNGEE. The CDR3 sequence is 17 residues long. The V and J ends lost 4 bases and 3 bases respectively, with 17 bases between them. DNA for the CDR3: TGTGCCAGCAGCTCACCGAGCGCAGGGGTTGGGGCCAACGTCCTGACTTTC. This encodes CASSSPSAGVGANVLTF.

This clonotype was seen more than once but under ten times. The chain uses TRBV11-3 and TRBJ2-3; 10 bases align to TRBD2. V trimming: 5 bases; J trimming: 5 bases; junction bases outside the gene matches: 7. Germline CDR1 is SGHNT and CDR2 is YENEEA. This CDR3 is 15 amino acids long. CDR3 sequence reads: CASSPQRGGLDTQYF. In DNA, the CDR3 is TGTGCCAGCAGCCCGCAGCGGGGGGGCCTAGATACGCAGTATTTT.

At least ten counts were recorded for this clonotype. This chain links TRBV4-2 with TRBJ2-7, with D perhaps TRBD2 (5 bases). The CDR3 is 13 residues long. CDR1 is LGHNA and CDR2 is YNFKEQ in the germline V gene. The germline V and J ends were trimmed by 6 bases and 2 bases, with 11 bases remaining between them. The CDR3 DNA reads TGTGCCAGCAGGGGCTCCGGGACCTACGAGCAGTACTTC. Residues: CASRGSGTYEQYF.

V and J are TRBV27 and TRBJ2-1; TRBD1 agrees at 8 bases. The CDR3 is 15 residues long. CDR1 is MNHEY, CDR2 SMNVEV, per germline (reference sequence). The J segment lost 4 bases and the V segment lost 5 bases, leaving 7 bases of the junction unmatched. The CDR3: CASSPRGLPYNEQFF. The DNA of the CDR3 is TGTGCCAGCAGTCCCAGGGGGCTTCCTTACAATGAGCAGTTCTTC.

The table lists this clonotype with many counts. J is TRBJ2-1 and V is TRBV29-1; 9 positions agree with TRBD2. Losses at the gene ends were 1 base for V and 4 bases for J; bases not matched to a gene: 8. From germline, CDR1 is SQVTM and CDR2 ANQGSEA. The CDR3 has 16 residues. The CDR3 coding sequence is TGCAGCGTTGAAGGATTTAGGACTAGCGCGTACAATGAGCAGTTCTTC. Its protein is CSVEGFRTSAYNEQFF.

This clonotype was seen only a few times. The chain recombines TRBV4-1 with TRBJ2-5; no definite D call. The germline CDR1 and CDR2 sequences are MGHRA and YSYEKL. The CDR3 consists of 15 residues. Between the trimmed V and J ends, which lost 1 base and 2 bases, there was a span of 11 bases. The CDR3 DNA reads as TGCGCCAGCAGCCAAGGTTTATCAGCTCAAGAGACCCAGTACTTC. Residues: CASSQGLSAQETQYF.

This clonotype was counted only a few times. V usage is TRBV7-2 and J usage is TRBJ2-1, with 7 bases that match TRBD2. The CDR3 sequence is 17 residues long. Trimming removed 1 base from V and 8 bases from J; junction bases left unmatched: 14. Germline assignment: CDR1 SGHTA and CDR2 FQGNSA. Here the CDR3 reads CASSLGSSGREWDEQFF. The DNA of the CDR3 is TGTGCCAGCAGCTTAGGGTCTAGCGGTCGGGAATGGGATGAGCAGTTCTTC.